This T cell receptor beta chain originates from a study of STAT5B mutations in CD4+ large granular lymphocyte leukemia. The CDR3 runs 16 residues. Germline values: CDR1 MNHNY, CDR2 SVGAGI (reference sequence). V lost 4 bases to trimming and J lost 5 bases, with 21 bases between them. Note on this clone: The target antigen is unknown.

Libraries were prepared by immunoSEQ multiplex PCR; TCRdb keeps only in-frame clonotypes and omits some of them. The sample consists of around 35,000 clones, about 70% of them appearing once. Study-level points and caveats: Main leukemic clonotypes were patient-specific, but more than 20% appeared at low frequency elsewhere. Top patient clones used TRBV06 genes more often: 8/27 versus 2/35 in controls.

The sequenced sample consisted of CD4+ T cells from blood buffy coats. V gene TRBV6-6 combines with J gene TRBJ2-7; D may be TRBD2 (6 bases). The TCR comes from a human donor in good health. CDR3 coding DNA: TGTGCCAGCAGTTTCCTCGAAAGCGGGTTAGGGAACGAGCAGTACTTC. Protein product: CASSFLESGLGNEQYF.